What follows is one T cell receptor (beta chain) and its context. As yet, its antigen is unknown. TCRdb independently ran MiXCR on the reads; one entry per CDR3 protein. The table records hundreds of thousands of distinct CDR3 sequences, approximately 46% of them present only once. The sample originates from a study of T cell repertoires in cytomegalovirus infection. In the study overall: It was recently identified HLA-C-restricted and well-studied HLA-B-restricted CMV epitopes that the study used.

Per the germline V gene, CDR1 is SGHVT and CDR2 is SQSDAQ. This CDR3 is built from 13 residues. Trimming cost V 5 bases and J 12 bases; bases outside gene matches: 12. This material consisted of cultured PBMCs, taken from culture after CMV antigen stimulation. This receptor was identified in a human donor in good health (CMV status not recorded). Some clones in this sample may be carry-over from other donors' samples. V is TRBV7-4 and J is TRBJ2-5; 7 nucleotides align to TRBD1. Here the CDR3 reads CASSPGTVGLEYF. In DNA form, the CDR3 reads TGTGCCAGCAGCCCTGGGACAGTCGGGCTAGAGTACTTC.